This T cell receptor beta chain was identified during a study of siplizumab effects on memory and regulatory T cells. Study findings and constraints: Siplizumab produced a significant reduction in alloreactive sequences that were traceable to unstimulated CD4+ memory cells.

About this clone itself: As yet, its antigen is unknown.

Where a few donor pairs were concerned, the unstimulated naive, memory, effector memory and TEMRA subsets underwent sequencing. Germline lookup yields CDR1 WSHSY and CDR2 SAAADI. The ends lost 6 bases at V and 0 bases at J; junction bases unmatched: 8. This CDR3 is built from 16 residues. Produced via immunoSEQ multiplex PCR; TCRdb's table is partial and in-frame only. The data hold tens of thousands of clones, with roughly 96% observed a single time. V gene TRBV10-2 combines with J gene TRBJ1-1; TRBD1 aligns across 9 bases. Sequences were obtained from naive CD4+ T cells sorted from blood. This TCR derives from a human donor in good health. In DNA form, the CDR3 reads TGCGCCAGCAGCCCGGGGGACAGGGTGGTGAACACTGAAGCTTTCTTT. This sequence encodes CASSPGDRVVNTEAFF.